This record concerns one T cell receptor (beta chain) sequence. These data originate in a study of graft-versus-host responses after intestinal transplantation. Study summary: Grafts that recipients had were multivisceral, liver-intestinal, or isolated intestinal transplants.

Losses at the gene ends were 3 bases for V and 5 bases for J; bases not matched to a gene: 18. The CDR3 totals 19 residues. The germline V gene has CDR1 SEHNR and CDR2 FQNEAQ (reference sequence). Some clones are missing from TCRdb's copy, which holds only in-frame ones; the method was immunoSEQ multiplex PCR. Among some 45,000 clones listed, 91% were seen once. Here the sequenced sample was PBMCs, taken 524 days after transplant. V and J are TRBV7-9 and TRBJ2-1, with 8 nucleotides matching TRBD1. The TCR comes from a human patient who received an intestinal transplant, so some T cells may come from the graft donor. CDR3 loop: CASSFLARGAAGQDNEQFF. CDR3 sequence (DNA): TGTGCCAGCAGCTTCCTCGCGAGGGGTGCGGCGGGACAGGACAATGAGCAGTTCTTC.